These 32 T cell receptor beta chains originate from one sample sequenced in a study of T cell repertoires in cytomegalovirus infection (dated by TCRdb to 2018 to 2020). The treatment or condition tag for this specimen amounts to: in vitro stimulation with specific CMV peptide epitopes to enrich CMV-specific T cells. Their antigens are not known. TCRdb names Illumina HiSeq 1500 as the instrument used. Through fastp at Q25 and MiXCR, TCRdb rebuilt clones from the public reads, retaining in-frame beta chains. For every CDR3 protein sequence, its rows merge into one entry that carries the most common genes and DNA. The table for this sample lists around 200,000 distinct CDR3 sequences; 35% to 40% of them were counted only once. The ten largest clonotypes hold more than 50% of the sample. Sequenced material: CD8+ T cells from cultured PBMCs, taken from culture after CMV antigen stimulation. The receptors here all came from a human donor in good health (CMV status not recorded). Some clones in this sample may be carry-over from other donors' samples.

V gene TRBV28 combines with J gene TRBJ1-2; possibly TRBD1 for D (6 bases). The germline V gene encodes CDR1 MDHEN and CDR2 SYDVKM. The CDR3 loop spans 16 amino acids. V lost 6 bases and J 4 bases, leaving 21 bases between the germline ends. CDR3 bases: TGTGCCAGCAGCCGACTGATGAGGACAGTAAGCTATGGCTACACCTTC. It translates to CASSRLMRTVSYGYTF.

J is TRBJ2-1 and V is TRBV7-9; D gene ambiguous. Between the trimmed V and J ends, which lost 7 bases and 2 bases, there was a span of 15 bases. Germline V gives CDR1 SEHNR, CDR2 FQNEAQ (reference sequence). The CDR3 covers 15 residues. CDR3 loop: CASITEPFTYNEQFF. For the CDR3, the DNA is TGTGCCAGCATAACCGAACCATTTACCTACAATGAGCAGTTCTTC.

This clonotype was detected a few times. The genes are TRBV28 and TRBJ2-1; TRBD2 matches at 11 bases. The CDR3 covers 16 residues. The V segment lost 6 bases and the J segment 9 bases; nucleotides outside the gene matches: 13. Germline V gene sequence: CDR1 MDHEN, CDR2 SYDVKM. CDR3 residues: CASSPGTSGSISEQFF. Here the CDR3 DNA reads TGTGCCAGCAGCCCTGGTACTAGCGGGAGTATTAGTGAGCAGTTCTTC.

V and J are TRBV4-1 and TRBJ2-5, with a tentative D call TRBD1 (6 bases). Germline values: CDR1 MGHRA, CDR2 YSYEKL. The CDR3 has 16 residues. The germline V and J ends were trimmed by 0 bases and 2 bases, with 13 bases remaining between them. DNA of the CDR3: TGCGCCAGCAGCCAAGATCGGTTAGGGGGTCAAGAGACCCAGTACTTC. Translating it yields CASSQDRLGGQETQYF.

The V and J genes are TRBV4-1 and TRBJ2-1; 14 bases agree with TRBD2. V was clipped by 5 bases and J by 6 bases; unmatched bases: 6. This CDR3 is 16 amino acids long. The germline V gene has CDR1 MGHRA and CDR2 YSYEKL. CDR3 nucleotides: TGCGCCAGCAGCGCCTTAGGGACTAGCGGGGGCAATGAGCAGTTCTTC. This encodes CASSALGTSGGNEQFF.

V is TRBV12-3 or TRBV12-4 and J is TRBJ1-1; TRBD1 matches 7 bases. The CDR3 extends over 13 amino acids. V gave up 5 bases and J gave up 6 bases; unmatched junction bases: 6. CDR3 residues: CASSPTGVPEAFF. The DNA of the CDR3 is TGTGCCAGCAGTCCCACAGGGGTGCCTGAAGCTTTCTTT.

This sequence joins TRBV2 and TRBJ2-3; D gene unclear. This CDR3 comprises 16 residues. V was clipped by 1 base and J by 1 base, with 12 bases between them. Germline lookup yields CDR1 SNHLY and CDR2 FYNNEI. The CDR3 sequence is CASSEGQYRGTDTQYF. The CDR3 DNA sequence: TGTGCCAGCAGTGAAGGCCAATACCGGGGCACAGATACGCAGTATTTT.

V usage is TRBV7-9 and J usage is TRBJ1-3; D is possibly TRBD1 (5 bases). Germline CDR1 is SEHNR and CDR2 is FQNEAQ (reference sequence). The V and J ends lost 5 bases and 0 bases respectively, with 17 bases between them. This CDR3 region has 17 residues. This chain's CDR3 is CASSAVDPGSSGNTIYF. The CDR3 DNA reads as TGTGCCAGCAGCGCAGTGGACCCAGGGAGCTCTGGAAACACCATATATTTT.

To note about this clonotype: Germline and junction disagree at one end, which may indicate a read error. This chain connects TRBV7-9 to TRBJ1-6; a possible D gene is TRBD1 (5 bases). Germline CDR1 SEHNR, CDR2 FQNEAQ (reference sequence). CDR3 length equals 16 residues. The CDR3 spells CVSSLVRGNYNSPLHF. The CDR3 DNA is TGTGTCAGCAGCTTAGTACGGGGGAACTATAATTCACCCCTCCACTTT. The complete variable domain, with remaining parts taken from reference TRBV7-9 and TRBJ1-6, reads DTGVSQNPRHKITKRGQNVTFRCDPISEHNRLYWYRQTLGQGPEFLTYFQNEAQLEKSRLLSDRFSAERPKGSFSTLEIQRTEQGDSAMYLCVSSLVRGNYNSPLHFGNGTRLTVT.

This clonotype was recorded many times. This chain connects TRBV7-2 to TRBJ1-1; TRBD1 aligns across 7 bases. The V gene's germline CDR1 is SGHTA and CDR2 FQGNSA. This CDR3 has 12 amino acids. J was trimmed by 6 bases and V by 5 bases; bases with no gene match: 3. The CDR3 reads CASSPTGAEAFF. CDR3 sequence (DNA): TGTGCCAGCAGCCCAACAGGGGCTGAAGCTTTCTTT.

This clonotype was seen a single time. The chain links TRBV7-9 to TRBJ1-2; 7 bases agree with TRBD1. The CDR3 consists of 14 residues. Germline V gene lookup returns CDR1 SEHNR and CDR2 FQNEAQ (reference sequence). V was pared by 4 bases and J by 8 bases, with 10 bases of the junction left unmatched. DNA for the CDR3: TGTGCCAGCAGCTCAACGACAGGGCATAGGGGCTACACCTTC. It codes for CASSSTTGHRGYTF.

The rearrangement links TRBV7-2 to TRBJ2-3; TRBD2 matches at 8 bases. V lost 4 bases and J lost 0; bases outside the gene matches: 6. The CDR3 runs 16 residues. From germline, CDR1 is SGHTA and CDR2 FQGNSA. CDR3 sequence: CASSSDSGTSTDTQYF. The CDR3 nucleotides read TGTGCCAGCAGCTCAGATAGCGGGACCAGCACAGATACGCAGTATTTT. Filled out from reference TRBV7-2 and TRBJ2-3, the complete variable domain reads GAGVSQSPSNKVTEKGKDVELRCDPISGHTALYWYRQSLGQGLEFLIYFQGNSAPDKSGLPSDRFSAERTGGSVSTLTIQRTQQEDSAVYLCASSSDSGTSTDTQYFGPGTRLTVL.

This clonotype has only one observation. The chain has TRBV12-3 or TRBV12-4 and TRBJ1-5; D possibly corresponds to TRBD1 (5 bases). V was cut by 0 bases and J by 7 bases, with 13 bases left in between. The CDR3 extends over 15 amino acids. This CDR3 is CASSLARTWGQPQHF. As DNA, the CDR3 is TGTGCCAGCAGTTTAGCGAGGACCTGGGGCCAGCCCCAGCATTTT.

The table lists this clonotype with many counts. The chain couples TRBV7-6 to TRBJ2-3; a possible D gene is TRBD2 (6 bases). Per the germline V gene, CDR1 is SGHVS and CDR2 is FNYEAQ. The ends were cut back, 4 bases at V and 1 base at J, with 12 bases in the middle. The CDR3 covers 15 residues. In nucleotides, the CDR3 is TGTGCCAGCAGCTCCACTAGCAGCCGCACAGATACGCAGTATTTT. Protein product: CASSSTSSRTDTQYF.

The V call is TRBV14, the J call TRBJ1-2; 7 bases are a match to TRBD1. This CDR3 region has 14 residues. Looked up from germline, CDR1 is SGHDN and CDR2 is FVKESK. J was trimmed by 3 bases and V by 3 bases; bases with no gene match: 4. The CDR3 here is CASSQLGTDYGYTF. CDR3 DNA sequence: TGTGCCAGCAGCCAGTTAGGGACAGACTATGGCTACACCTTC.

The chain carries TRBV7-9 and TRBJ1-5, with 10 bases fitting TRBD1. V was clipped by 5 bases and J by 2 bases; unmatched bases: 6. Germline V gene sequence: CDR1 SEHNR, CDR2 FQNEAQ (reference sequence). This CDR3 has 16 residues. CDR3 sequence reads: CASSAGTGAGNQPQHF. The DNA for the CDR3 is TGTGCCAGCAGCGCCGGGACAGGGGCGGGCAATCAGCCCCAGCATTTT.

The chain is built from TRBV7-9 and TRBJ2-7; a weak D match, TRBD1 (6 bases). Germline CDR1 and CDR2: SEHNR and FQNEAQ (reference sequence). V lost 5 bases and J lost 6, with 17 bases in between. The CDR3 covers 14 residues. CDR3: CASSDPRVQGEQYF. The CDR3 DNA reads TGTGCCAGCAGCGACCCCAGGGTACAGGGCGAGCAGTACTTC.

There are a few counts of this clonotype. The chain couples TRBV7-8 to TRBJ2-7; tentatively, D is TRBD1 (6 bases). Looked up from germline, CDR1 is SGHVS and CDR2 is FQNEAQ. CDR3 length: 14 amino acids. Trimming removed 5 bases at V and 5 bases at J, with 16 bases between. The CDR3 spells CASSRAGQYHEQYF. The CDR3 bases are TGTGCCAGCAGCCGAGCCGGACAGTACCACGAGCAGTACTTC.

The chain recombines TRBV10-3 with TRBJ2-7, with TRBD2 matching over 10 bases. The CDR3 is 15 amino acids. In germline, CDR1 is ENHRY, CDR2 SYGVKD. J was trimmed by 0 bases and V by 6 bases; bases with no gene match: 5. DNA for the CDR3: TGTGCCATCAGCCCTAGCGGGGGCCTCTCCTACGAGCAGTACTTC. It specifies CAISPSGGLSYEQYF.

This clonotype was observed a handful of times. The chain carries TRBV7-8 and TRBJ2-5; the D gene is possibly TRBD2 (6 bases). Germline lookup yields CDR1 SGHVS and CDR2 FQNEAQ. CDR3 length equals 16 residues. V dropped 5 bases and J dropped 2 bases, with 18 bases sitting between them. The CDR3 sequence is CASSPGGVRGQETQYF. The CDR3, as DNA: TGTGCCAGCAGCCCCGGGGGTGTTAGGGGACAAGAGACCCAGTACTTC.

CDR3: CASSQTSGKNSYNEQFF. In DNA, the CDR3 is TGTGCCAGCAGCCAGACTAGCGGGAAGAACTCCTACAATGAGCAGTTCTTC. This chain uses TRBV4-2 with TRBJ2-1; 11 bases are a match to TRBD2. Germline CDR1 reads LGHNA; CDR2 reads YNFKEQ. This CDR3 is built from 17 residues. Trimming cost V 3 bases and J 0 bases; bases outside gene matches: 4.

The table lists this clonotype with a few counts. The chain couples TRBV27 to TRBJ1-5, with D possibly being TRBD1 (5 bases). Trimming removed 6 bases at V and 9 bases at J, with 18 bases between. Germline V gives CDR1 MNHEY, CDR2 SMNVEV (reference sequence). This CDR3 spans 14 amino acids. CDR3 bases: TGTGCCAGCAGACCACAGGATCCACGGTGGCCCCAGCATTTT. Translated, it gives CASRPQDPRWPQHF.

This rearrangement joins TRBV11-2 to TRBJ2-1; 8 nucleotides align to TRBD2. This CDR3 contains 14 residues. V shed 1 base, J shed 8 bases, and the junction held 4 bases outside the gene matches. CDR1 is SGHAT and CDR2 is FQNNGV in the germline V gene. The CDR3: CASSLGLGGDEQFF. For the CDR3, the DNA is TGTGCCAGCAGCTTAGGACTCGGGGGGGATGAGCAGTTCTTC.

The rearrangement joins TRBV27 to TRBJ1-1; maybe TRBD1 (5 bases). Germline-derived CDR1 and CDR2 are MNHEY and SMNVEV (reference sequence). Between the trimmed V and J ends, which lost 2 bases and 1 base, there was a span of 8 bases. This CDR3 is built from 14 residues. The CDR3 coding sequence is TGTGCCAGCAGTTTAACTCAGGGGAACACTGAAGCTTTCTTT. It translates to CASSLTQGNTEAFF.

The rearrangement joins TRBV2 to TRBJ1-5; 10 nucleotides line up with TRBD1. Germline CDR1 SNHLY, CDR2 FYNNEI. CDR3 length: 18 residues. The V segment lost 10 bases and the J segment 0 bases; nucleotides outside the gene matches: 15. The CDR3 DNA reads as TGTGCCAACCCCCACCTGGACAGGGGGATTTATAGCAATCAGCCCCAGCATTTT. Its protein is CANPHLDRGIYSNQPQHF.

This clonotype showed up many times. The V and J genes are TRBV7-2 and TRBJ1-2; D is uncertain. V was pared by 2 bases and J by 4 bases, with 17 bases between. The CDR3 spans 16 residues. Germline values: CDR1 SGHTA, CDR2 FQGNSA. The CDR3 DNA reads TGTGCCAGCAGCTTAAAGTTCCCAGAATTGAGCTATGGCTACACCTTC. Protein sequence: CASSLKFPELSYGYTF.

This clonotype was found a few times. V is TRBV11-2 and J is TRBJ1-5; D is unresolved. Germline CDR1 SGHAT, CDR2 FQNNGV. This CDR3 has 14 amino acids. Between the trimmed V and J ends, which lost 5 bases and 7 bases, there was a span of 15 bases. The CDR3 DNA sequence: TGTGCCAGCAGCCAAGACACCTCGAGCCAGCCCCAGCATTTT. The encoded protein is CASSQDTSSQPQHF.

This clonotype was counted between two and nine times. The chain combines TRBV7-8 with TRBJ2-4; 8 bases map to TRBD2. V lost 4 bases, J lost 0 bases, and 5 bases stayed unmatched. Per the germline V gene, CDR1 is SGHVS and CDR2 is FQNEAQ. The CDR3 has 16 residues. The CDR3 DNA is TGTGCCAGCAGCTCGCTAGCGGGCGTAGCCAAAAACATTCAGTACTTC. This translates into CASSSLAGVAKNIQYF.

This clonotype has only a few counts. V gene TRBV20-1 combines with J gene TRBJ2-1, with TRBD2 matching 14 bases. The CDR3 loop spans 14 amino acids. With V trimmed by 4 bases and J by 6 bases, 2 bases remained unmatched. Germline V gives CDR1 DFQATT, CDR2 SNEGSKA (reference sequence). DNA for the CDR3: TGCAGTGCTACCGGGACTAGCGGGAGCAATGAGCAGTTCTTC. Translating gives CSATGTSGSNEQFF.

The chain joins TRBV7-2 to TRBJ2-7; D ambiguous. The CDR3 spans 14 residues. Per the germline V gene, CDR1 is SGHTA and CDR2 is FQGNSA. V lost 1 base and J 3 bases, leaving 10 bases between the germline ends. The CDR3 loop is CASSLDLGFYEQYF. The DNA for the CDR3 is TGTGCCAGCAGCTTAGACCTTGGATTCTACGAGCAGTACTTC.

The sample holds a few counts of this clonotype. The chain has TRBV6-1 and TRBJ2-7; 8 positions agree with TRBD1. Germline CDR1 is MNHNS and CDR2 is SASEGT. With 7 bases clipped from V and 5 bases from J, the junction kept 13 bases outside the gene matches. The CDR3 sequence is 15 residues long. CDR3 in DNA: TGTGCCAGCACCACTAAGGACAGGGCACAAGACGAGCAGTACTTC. Translating it yields CASTTKDRAQDEQYF.

This clonotype has a handful of counts. The CDR3: CASSPFRGLAANEQYF. Written as DNA, the CDR3 is TGTGCCAGCAGTCCCTTTCGGGGACTAGCAGCGAACGAGCAGTACTTC. This chain links TRBV27 with TRBJ2-7; 9 nucleotides match TRBD2. Losses at the gene ends were 5 bases for V and 5 bases for J; bases not matched to a gene: 13. CDR1 and CDR2 (germline): MNHEY, SMNVEV (reference sequence). The CDR3 runs 16 residues.